Listed below are T cell receptor beta chains from one sample, sequenced in a study of cytomegalovirus exposure and HLA in healthy donors. Here immunoSEQ multiplex PCR was the method, and the copy in TCRdb shows in-frame clones only, minus some. The table lists approximately 58,000 clones, roughly 94% of them singletons, with 5.8% in the top ten. Sequencing was carried out using PBMCs. These TCRs come from a woman aged 18 to 35 in good health and CMV-seropositive. CDR3s include the opening cysteine and the closing phenylalanine or tryptophan. The D gene is left open where the match is weak. The size field is filled for only some rows; it gives once, few, many or a size class.

>-|TRBD1|12|TRBV7-9|TRBJ2-1
TGTGCCAGCAGCCACAGGGGGAATGAGCAGTTCTTC
CASSHRGNEQFF
>-|-|20|TRBV29-1|TRBJ2-1
TGCAGCGTTCCCGGCGGTGGCAGGGGCCTTTTGGGTCCTTCCTACAATGAGCAGTTCTTC
CSVPGGGRGLLGPSYNEQFF
>-|-|15|TRBV4-1|TRBJ2-5
TGCGCCAGCAGCCAAGATCCGGCTAGTTGGGAGACCCAGTACTTC
CASSQDPASWETQYF
>-|TRBD2|14|TRBV6-5|TRBJ2-3
TGTGCCAGCAGGCAAGCGGGAACCACAGATACGCAGTATTTT
CASRQAGTTDTQYF
>-|TRBD1|14|TRBV30|TRBJ1-5
TGTGCCTGGAACGGACAGGGCGGCGGTCAGCCCCAGCATTTT
CAWNGQGGGQPQHF
>-|TRBD1|13|TRBV5-1|TRBJ2-7
TGCGCCAGCAGCCTAGGGGGCGCCGACGAGCAGTACTTC
CASSLGGADEQYF
>-|-|15|TRBV28|TRBJ2-3
TGTGCCAGCAGTTTAGCCGGGTTCGAAACAGATACGCAGTATTTT
CASSLAGFETDTQYF
>-|-|18|TRBV28|TRBJ1-3
TGTGCCAGCAGCACCCCAGGACCAGGGCGAGTCACTGGAAACACCATATATTTT
CASSTPGPGRVTGNTIYF
>-|TRBD2|16|TRBV4-2|TRBJ2-7
TGTGCCAGCAGCCAAGATGCGGGGGGGGGAGCAGGGGAGCAGTACTTC
CASSQDAGGGAGEQYF
>once|-|13|TRBV5-1|TRBJ2-5
TGCGCCAGCAGCTTGGACACGCAAGAGACCCAGTACTTC
CASSLDTQETQYF
>-|-|15|TRBV5-4|TRBJ2-4
TGTGCCAGCAGCTTGGAGGGGCCGGTCAAAAACATTCAGTACTTC
CASSLEGPVKNIQYF
>few|TRBD1|17|TRBV9|TRBJ1-1
TGTGCCAGCAGCGTACTACCTTGGACAGGAATGAACACTGAAGCTTTCTTT
CASSVLPWTGMNTEAFF
>-|TRBD1|15|TRBV4-1|TRBJ2-5
TGCGCCAGCAGCCCGGGGACAGCGACTCAAGAGACCCAGTACTTC
CASSPGTATQETQYF
>-|TRBD2|18|TRBV28|TRBJ2-1
TGTGCCAGCAGTTTATATCGGGGGGGGTCAAGGACCTACAATGAGCAGTTCTTC
CASSLYRGGSRTYNEQFF
>-|-|15|TRBV15|TRBJ1-1
TGTGCCACCAGCAGAGATCTCGCAGGGCGGACTGAAGCTTTCTTT
CATSRDLAGRTEAFF
>once|-|17|TRBV4-3|TRBJ1-3
TGCGCCAGCAGCCAAGGGGCCCCCCTGGGCTCTGGAAACACCATATATTTT
CASSQGAPLGSGNTIYF
>-|TRBD1|15|TRBV18|TRBJ1-5
TGTGCCAGCTCACCGGGACAGATTAGCAATCAGCCCCAGCATTTT
CASSPGQISNQPQHF
>-|-|16|TRBV11-2|TRBJ1-3
TGTGCCAGCTCCGGGCGTTGGCGGGGGCTCGGAAACACCATATATTTT
CASSGRWRGLGNTIYF
>-|TRBD1|15|TRBV29-1|TRBJ1-2
TGCAGCGTTGAAATGGGGACAGGCCCAAACTATGGCTACACCTTC
CSVEMGTGPNYGYTF
>-|TRBD2|13|TRBV29-1|TRBJ2-7
TGCAGCGCTGGGACTAGCGGAGCCTACGAGCAGTACTTC
CSAGTSGAYEQYF
>-|TRBD1|14|TRBV7-9|TRBJ1-3
TGTGCCAGCAGCCCGGGGACAGGGGGGAGCACCATATATTTT
CASSPGTGGSTIYF
>-|TRBD2|14|TRBV11-2|TRBJ2-1
TGTGCCAGCAGTCCTACTAGCGTCCCCAATGAGCAGTTCTTC
CASSPTSVPNEQFF
>-|TRBD2|15|TRBV27|TRBJ2-1
TGTGCCAGCAGTACCACTAGCGGGAGGGCCAATGAGCAGTTCTTC
CASSTTSGRANEQFF
>-|-|14|TRBV2|TRBJ2-7
TGTGCCAGCAGTGCTCGGACTGGAGCCTACGAGCAGTACTTC
CASSARTGAYEQYF
>-|TRBD1|15|TRBV5-6|TRBJ2-3
TGTGCCAGCAGCTCCGGGACAGGTAGCGCAGATACGCAGTATTTT
CASSSGTGSADTQYF
>once|-|14|TRBV2|TRBJ2-4
TGTGCCAGCAGTGAACCAGGGGCTAGAAACATTCAGTACTTC
CASSEPGARNIQYF
>few|TRBD1|13|TRBV6-1|TRBJ1-2
TGTGCCAGCAGCATACAGGGGAACTATGGCTACACCTTC
CASSIQGNYGYTF